The next 22 T cell receptor beta chains were all read from a single sample in a study of immune heterogeneity within non-small cell lung tumors. TCR beta CDR3 regions came from multiplex PCR with 32 forward V and 13 reverse J primers. From the multiplex PCR reads, TCRdb called clonotypes with MiXCR, one entry per CDR3 protein. The repertoire has around 7,200 distinct CDR3 sequences, 20% to 25% of them found once; the top ten carry nearly 15%. As template, the study used bulk tumor genomic DNA at about 550 ng per sample. Widely spaced biopsies, several per primary tumor, were obtained at surgery. The patients were newly diagnosed with non-small cell lung cancer, had not been treated, and had curative surgery. The sample consisted of lung tumor tissue. Source of these receptors: a man aged 55 to 69 with non-small cell lung cancer.

In its sample, this clonotype ranks as medium-sized. The chain links TRBV6-1 to TRBJ1-2; perhaps TRBD1 as D (5 bases). Germline V gene sequence: CDR1 MNHNS, CDR2 SASEGT. The CDR3 totals 13 residues. V shed 8 bases and J shed 5 bases, with 15 bases lying between them. CDR3 sequence: CASYRDRRYGYTF. CDR3 bases: TGTGCCAGCTATCGGGACCGGAGGTATGGCTACACCTTC.

This clonotype was counted a single time. The junction and the germline gene differ at one end; a read error may be behind it. The rearrangement joins TRBV2 to TRBJ1-5, with 11 bases identical to TRBD1. The CDR3 runs 15 residues. CDR1 SNHLY and CDR2 FYNNEI come from the germline V gene. The CDR3 nucleotides are TGTGACAGCACCTCGTGGGACAGGGGGGATCAGGCCCAGCATTTT. It specifies CDSTSWDRGDQAQHF.

Sample share makes this clonotype medium-sized. The rearrangement joins TRBV7-3 to TRBJ2-3; D is unclear. The CDR3 length is 13 residues. Germline-derived CDR1 and CDR2 are SGHTA and FQGTGA. V was pared by 5 bases and J by 0 bases, with 6 bases between. This chain's CDR3 is CASSLSSTDTQYF. The CDR3 nucleotides read TGTGCCAGCAGCCTTAGCAGCACAGATACGCAGTATTTT. The whole variable domain, remainder taken from reference TRBV7-3 and TRBJ2-3, is GAGVSQTPSNKVTEKGKYVELRCDPISGHTALYWYRQSLGQGPEFLIYFQGTGAADDSGLPNDRFFAVRPEGSVSTLKIQRTERGDSAVYLCASSLSSTDTQYFGPGTRLTVL.

Comments on this clonotype: At one boundary the junction diverges from the germline segment, which might be a read error. The chain links TRBV19 to TRBJ1-5; D perhaps matches TRBD1 (5 bases). Germline V gene data show CDR1 as LNHDA and CDR2 as SQIVND (reference sequence). The CDR3 length is 17 residues. CDR3 loop: CASSRLFEWDLNQPQHF. CDR3 nucleotide sequence: TGTGCCAGTAGTAGACTGTTTGAGTGGGACCTCAATCAGCCGCAGCATTTT.

This clonotype has a count of ten or more. This chain joins TRBV11-2 and TRBJ2-5; 8 bases align to TRBD2. Trimming removed 4 bases from V and 5 bases from J; junction bases left unmatched: 9. The CDR3 totals 15 residues. Germline CDR1 and CDR2: SGHAT and FQNNGV. CDR3 sequence reads: CASSWGSGSRETQYF. CDR3 in DNA: TGTGCCAGCAGCTGGGGAAGCGGGAGTAGGGAGACCCAGTACTTC.

This clonotype was detected many times. In DNA, the CDR3 is TGTGCCAGCACCGGGATTTCCTACAATGAGCAGTTCTTC. This codes for CASTGISYNEQFF. V usage is TRBV6-1 and J usage is TRBJ2-1, with D perhaps matching TRBD2 (5 bases). CDR3 length equals 13 residues. Trimming took 7 bases from V and 1 from J, leaving 8 bases between them. Germline lookup yields CDR1 MNHNS and CDR2 SASEGT.

This clonotype is judged medium-sized. The rearrangement uses TRBV19 and TRBJ2-7; 7 nucleotides line up with TRBD2. Germline CDR1 reads LNHDA; CDR2 reads SQIVND (reference sequence). The CDR3 has 15 amino acids. Trimming cost V 6 bases and J 1 base; bases outside gene matches: 9. The CDR3 reads CASSKTTSLSYEQYF. CDR3 DNA sequence: TGTGCCAGTAGCAAGACGACTAGCCTTTCCTACGAGCAGTACTTC. The complete variable domain, with remaining parts taken from reference TRBV19 and TRBJ2-7, reads DGGITQSPKYLFRKEGQNVTLSCEQNLNHDAMYWYRQDPGQGLRLIYYSQIVNDFQKGDIAEGYSVSREKKESFPLTVTSAQKNPTAFYLCASSKTTSLSYEQYFGPGTRLTVT.

By its share, this clonotype is medium-sized (0.01 to 0.1%). The V call is TRBV20-1, the J call TRBJ2-7; 7 bases fit TRBD1. The trim removed 6 bases at V and 5 bases at J, leaving 10 bases unmatched. The germline gives CDR1 DFQATT, CDR2 SNEGSKA (reference sequence). The CDR3 is 13 residues long. The CDR3: CSAVTGTDDEQYF. For the CDR3, the DNA is TGCAGTGCCGTCACCGGGACAGACGACGAGCAGTACTTC.

There are many counts of this clonotype. The chain combines TRBV11-3 with TRBJ2-5; the D gene is possibly TRBD2 (5 bases). CDR3 size: 13 residues. The V gene's germline CDR1 is SGHNT and CDR2 YENEEA. V was cut by 3 bases and J by 3 bases, with 8 bases left in between. The CDR3 DNA sequence: TGTGCCAGCAGCTTGCGAGCGGAAGAGACCCAGTACTTC. Translated: CASSLRAEETQYF.

Turning to this clonotype: A read error may be the cause here, since a much bigger clone is one base away. The chain combines TRBV5-5 with TRBJ1-1; D is unresolved. Germline V gene lookup returns CDR1 SGHKS and CDR2 YYEKEE (reference sequence). The CDR3 sequence is 13 residues long. CDR3 in DNA: TGTGCCTGCAGAGCCTGGGGGAACACTGAAGCTTTCTTT. Encoded protein: CACRAWGNTEAFF.

This clonotype was found many times. The chain couples TRBV5-4 to TRBJ2-1, with 14 nucleotides matching TRBD2. CDR3 length equals 16 residues. V lost 5 bases, J lost 15 bases, and 16 bases stayed unmatched. From germline, CDR1 is SGHNT and CDR2 YYREEE (reference sequence). The CDR3 DNA is TGTGCCAGCAGACCCGGGACTAGCGGGAGTCAAGGCTTTTGGTTCTTC. It yields the protein CASRPGTSGSQGFWFF. Using reference TRBV5-4 and TRBJ2-1 for the parts outside the CDR3, the full variable domain is ETGVTQSPTHLIKTRGQQVTLRCSSQSGHNTVSWYQQALGQGPQFIFQYYREEENGRGNFPPRFSGLQFPNYSSELNVNALELDDSALYLCASRPGTSGSQGFWFFGPGTRLTVL.

In the case of this clonotype: Being one base from a much bigger clone, this may be a read error. The chain links TRBV20-1 to TRBJ2-3, with D perhaps matching TRBD1 or TRBD2 (6 bases each). This CDR3 has 16 amino acids. V shed 6 bases and J shed 6 bases, with 25 bases lying between them. CDR1 DFQATT and CDR2 SNEGSKA come from the germline V gene (reference sequence). Written as DNA, the CDR3 is TGCAGTGCCCCCCCCACGGCTAGCCGAGGGGGGGATACGCAGTATTTT. It codes for CSAPPTASRGGDTQYF.

Within the sample, this clonotype is medium-sized. V and J are TRBV27 and TRBJ2-5, with D perhaps matching TRBD1 (5 bases). The CDR3 spans 15 residues. CDR1 is MNHEY and CDR2 is SMNVEV in the germline V gene (reference sequence). The V and J ends lost 5 bases and 1 base respectively, with 14 bases between them. CDR3 loop: CASSAARVRQETQYF. CDR3 DNA sequence: TGTGCCAGCAGTGCCGCCAGGGTGCGCCAAGAGACCCAGTACTTC.

The sample holds many counts of this clonotype. At one end the junction does not follow the germline gene, possibly because of a read error. This chain uses TRBV6-1 with TRBJ1-4; TRBD1 matches at 11 bases. The CDR3 runs to 16 residues. Germline CDR1 reads MNHNS; CDR2 reads SASEGT. The CDR3 loop is CASSSKMGQGDEKPFF. The DNA for the CDR3 is TGTGCCAGCAGTTCCAAAATGGGACAGGGGGATGAAAAACCGTTTTTT.

Within the sample, this clonotype is medium-sized. The chain recombines TRBV6-1 with TRBJ1-6; possibly TRBD1 for D (5 bases). Trimming left V 6 bases short and J 8 bases short, with 14 bases between. The CDR3 is made up of 14 amino acids. Germline CDR1 and CDR2: MNHNS and SASEGT. The CDR3 DNA is TGTGCCAGCAGAGAGGGACTCGGTGATTCACCCCTCCACTTT. Translation: CASREGLGDSPLHF.

By proportion, this clonotype is medium-sized. The chain carries TRBV3-1 and TRBJ1-5, with unresolved D. Germline V gives CDR1 LGHDT, CDR2 YNNKEL (reference sequence). This CDR3 comprises 14 residues. V was cut by 4 bases and J by 0 bases, with 7 bases left in between. CDR3 sequence reads: CASSPAISNQPQHF. CDR3 in DNA: TGTGCCAGCAGCCCGGCCATTAGCAATCAGCCCCAGCATTTT.

There are a few counts of this clonotype. The chain combines TRBV20-1 with TRBJ2-1; D is uncertain. This CDR3 has 13 amino acids. Trimming removed 1 base from V and 9 bases from J, with 13 bases in between. CDR1 DFQATT and CDR2 SNEGSKA come from the germline V gene (reference sequence). The CDR3 bases are TGCAGTGCTAGAGGTCACTACAGTGCTGAGCAGTTCTTC. Translating gives CSARGHYSAEQFF.

By frequency in the sample, this clonotype is medium-sized. This rearrangement joins TRBV2 to TRBJ1-1; D remains unclear. Germline V gives CDR1 SNHLY, CDR2 FYNNEI. Trimming took off 5 bases at V and 1 base at J, with 8 bases between the two ends. The CDR3 contains 13 residues. In DNA, the CDR3 is TGTGCCAGCAGTTTACAAGAGAACACTGAAGCTTTCTTT. This encodes CASSLQENTEAFF.

In regard to this clonotype: The junction departs from the called germline gene at one end, perhaps through a read error. V usage is TRBV11-2 and J usage is TRBJ2-7, with TRBD2 matching over 10 bases. CDR3 length: 15 residues. Germline loops: CDR1 SGHAT, CDR2 FQNNGV. The CDR3 here is CPSSFLAGGQYEHYF. DNA of the CDR3: TGTCCCAGCAGCTTTTTAGCGGGAGGCCAGTACGAGCACTACTTC. Together with reference TRBV11-2 and TRBJ2-7, the CDR3 gives the full variable domain: EAGVAQSPRYKIIEKRQSVAFWCNPISGHATLYWYQQILGQGPKLLIQFQNNGVVDDSQLPKDRFSAERLKGVDSTLKIQPAKLEDSAVYLCPSSFLAGGQYEHYFGPGTRLTVT.

In this sample, this clonotype is medium-sized. The chain carries TRBV6-2 or TRBV6-3 and TRBJ2-1, with no clear D. V was clipped by 10 bases and J by 6 bases, with 10 bases between them. CDR3 length: 11 amino acids. Germline V gene sequence: CDR1 MNHEY, CDR2 SVGEGT. This CDR3 is CATTDFNEQFF. The CDR3 coding sequence is TGTGCCACCACGGATTTCAATGAGCAGTTCTTC.

In its sample, this clonotype ranks as medium-sized (0.01 to 0.1%). The rearrangement links TRBV19 to TRBJ1-6; perhaps TRBD1 as D (5 bases). The germline V gene has CDR1 LNHDA and CDR2 SQIVND (reference sequence). CDR3 size: 14 residues. Trimming took off 8 bases at V and 9 bases at J, with 17 bases between the two ends. The CDR3 sequence: CASASGLRGSPLHF. As DNA, the CDR3 is TGTGCCAGTGCGTCAGGGCTTCGGGGTTCACCCCTCCACTTT.

Regarding this clonotype: A read error is possible here, since a much larger clone lies one base away. The chain combines TRBV4-2 with TRBJ2-1, with TRBD1 identical over 10 bases. The V segment lost 10 bases and the J segment 8 bases; nucleotides outside the gene matches: 20. Germline V lookup: CDR1 LGHNA, CDR2 YNFKEQ. The CDR3 totals 17 residues. The CDR3 loop reads CATRSGTGEEAGDEQFF. CDR3 sequence (DNA): TGTGCCACCCGATCCGGGACAGGGGAAGAAGCGGGAGATGAGCAGTTCTTC.